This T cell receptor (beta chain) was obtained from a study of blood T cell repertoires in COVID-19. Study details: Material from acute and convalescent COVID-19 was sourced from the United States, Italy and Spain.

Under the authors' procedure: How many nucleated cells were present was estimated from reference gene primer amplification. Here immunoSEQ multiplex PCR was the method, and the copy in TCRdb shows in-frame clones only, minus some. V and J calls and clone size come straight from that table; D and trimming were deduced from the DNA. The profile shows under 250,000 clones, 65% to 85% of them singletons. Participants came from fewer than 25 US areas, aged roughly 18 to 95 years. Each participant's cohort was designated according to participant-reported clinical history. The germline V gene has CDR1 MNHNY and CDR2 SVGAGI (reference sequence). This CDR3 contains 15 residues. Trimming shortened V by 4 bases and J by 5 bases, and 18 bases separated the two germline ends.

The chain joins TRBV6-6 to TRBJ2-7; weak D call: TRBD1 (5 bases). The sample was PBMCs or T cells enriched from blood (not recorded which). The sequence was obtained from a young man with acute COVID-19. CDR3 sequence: CASSSPDSPEDEQYF. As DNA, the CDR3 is TGTGCCAGCAGTTCCCCCGACAGCCCAGAGGACGAGCAGTACTTC.